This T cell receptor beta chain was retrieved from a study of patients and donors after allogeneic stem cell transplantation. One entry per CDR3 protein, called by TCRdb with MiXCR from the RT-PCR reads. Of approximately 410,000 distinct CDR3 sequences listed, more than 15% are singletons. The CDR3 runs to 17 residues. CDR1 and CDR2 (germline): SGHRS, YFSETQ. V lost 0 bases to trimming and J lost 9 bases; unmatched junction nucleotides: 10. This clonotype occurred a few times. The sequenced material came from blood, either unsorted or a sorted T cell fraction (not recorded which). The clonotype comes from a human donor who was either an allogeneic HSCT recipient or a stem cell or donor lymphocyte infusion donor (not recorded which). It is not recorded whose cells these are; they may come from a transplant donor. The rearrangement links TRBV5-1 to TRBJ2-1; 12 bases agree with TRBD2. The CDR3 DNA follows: TGCGCCAGCAGCTTGGCTAGCGGGGGGGCAAATAAGCGTGAGCAGTTCTTC. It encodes CASSLASGGANKREQFF.